A single sample is the source of the 20 T cell receptor beta chains below, sequenced in a study of shared clonotypes between healthy human individuals. Naivety among CD8 cells was defined by CD45RO negativity and positive CCR7 selection, thereby excluding terminally differentiated effector memory CD45RA+ cells. TCRdb's copy holds only in-frame clones and misses some; the assay was immunoSEQ multiplex PCR. The sample has 2 million or so clones; about 95% are singletons. Sequencing input: naive CD8+ T cells sorted from blood. The receptors were sampled from a man between 18 and 35 years old in good health.

V and J are TRBV5-4 and TRBJ2-3; D is undetermined. The ends were cut back, 0 bases at V and 7 bases at J, with 12 bases in the middle. The length of the CDR3 is 14 residues. Germline V lookup: CDR1 SGHNT, CDR2 YYREEE (reference sequence). CDR3: CASSLGVGENTQYF. CDR3 bases: TGTGCCAGCAGCTTGGGGGTAGGTGAGAATACGCAGTATTTT. Full variable domain (missing parts from reference TRBV5-4 and TRBJ2-3): ETGVTQSPTHLIKTRGQQVTLRCSSQSGHNTVSWYQQALGQGPQFIFQYYREEENGRGNFPPRFSGLQFPNYSSELNVNALELDDSALYLCASSLGVGENTQYFGPGTRLTVL.

Points on this clone: The same CDR3 can be traced to other DNA sequences in this sample. The J gene is TRBJ1-1, the V gene TRBV10-2; D not certain. The germline V gene encodes CDR1 WSHSY and CDR2 SAAADI. V was shortened by 2 bases and J by 2 bases, with 6 bases between the two germline ends. The CDR3 loop spans 13 amino acids. CDR3 sequence: CASSETVNTEAFF. The CDR3, as DNA: TGCGCCAGCAGTGAGACTGTAAACACTGAAGCTTTCTTT.

The gene calls are TRBV4-1 and TRBJ2-1, with D possibly matching TRBD1 (5 bases). The CDR3 consists of 16 residues. CDR1 MGHRA and CDR2 YSYEKL come from the germline V gene. The V and J ends lost 3 bases and 2 bases respectively, with 14 bases between them. This CDR3 reads CASSQTAQLAYNEQFF. For the CDR3, the DNA is TGCGCCAGCAGCCAGACAGCACAATTGGCCTACAATGAGCAGTTCTTC.

The chain is built from TRBV27 and TRBJ2-7, with 7 bases matching TRBD2. This CDR3 has 13 residues. Losses at the gene ends were 7 bases for V and 3 bases for J; bases not matched to a gene: 6. Germline values: CDR1 MNHEY, CDR2 SMNVEV (reference sequence). The CDR3 loop is CASTPSGSYEQYF. DNA for the CDR3: TGTGCCAGCACCCCTAGCGGAAGCTACGAGCAGTACTTC.

This clone appeared once. The chain is built from TRBV6-5 and TRBJ1-1; no firm D call. CDR1 MNHEY and CDR2 SVGAGI come from the germline V gene. V was shortened by 0 bases and J by 4 bases, with 6 bases between the two germline ends. The CDR3 consists of 13 residues. The CDR3 loop is CASSYSAVTEAFF. CDR3 in DNA: TGTGCCAGCAGTTACTCGGCCGTCACTGAAGCTTTCTTT.

Note on this clone: At the DNA level, this CDR3 is encoded by other sequences in the same sample as well. The CDR3 here is CASSFRPDYEQYF. In DNA form, the CDR3 reads TGTGCCAGCAGCTTTAGACCGGACTACGAGCAGTACTTC. V usage is TRBV5-4 and J usage is TRBJ2-7, with no clear D. V was shortened by 2 bases and J by 3 bases, with 9 bases between the two germline ends. This CDR3 spans 13 amino acids. CDR1 SGHNT and CDR2 YYREEE come from the germline V gene (reference sequence).

This chain joins TRBV7-6 and TRBJ1-2; 9 positions match TRBD1. There are 16 residues in the CDR3. Trimming cost V 5 bases and J 3 bases; bases outside gene matches: 10. Germline CDR1 SGHVS, CDR2 FNYEAQ. CDR3 sequence (DNA): TGTGCCAGCAGCCCATATACAGGGGGCGTCGACTATGGCTACACCTTC. Amino acids: CASSPYTGGVDYGYTF.

Points on this clone: The sample has other DNA sequences that encode this CDR3 too. This chain connects TRBV5-1 to TRBJ2-3; TRBD1 agrees at 8 bases. This CDR3 region has 16 residues. With 2 bases clipped from V and 0 bases from J, the junction kept 5 bases outside the gene matches. CDR1 is SGHRS, CDR2 YFSETQ, per germline. Here the CDR3 reads CASSLQGQGSTDTQYF. CDR3 coding DNA: TGCGCCAGCAGCTTACAAGGACAGGGCAGCACAGATACGCAGTATTTT.

V and J are TRBV5-1 and TRBJ1-2; 8 bases align to TRBD1. The CDR3 is 15 amino acids. J lost 1 base, V lost 7 bases, and 9 bases had no gene match. Germline loops: CDR1 SGHRS, CDR2 YFSETQ. The CDR3 is CASSSGTGHNYGYTF. The CDR3 DNA reads as TGCGCCAGCTCCTCCGGGACAGGACATAACTATGGCTACACCTTC.

This chain links TRBV9 with TRBJ2-5; either TRBD1 or TRBD2 may supply D (5 bases each). The CDR3 is 14 amino acids. V was cut by 4 bases and J by 3 bases, with 13 bases left in between. Germline values: CDR1 SGDLS, CDR2 YYNGEE. CDR3 sequence: CASSSTGTEETQYF. The CDR3 nucleotides are TGTGCCAGCAGCTCCACCGGGACGGAAGAGACCCAGTACTTC.

Points on this clone: In the same sample, other DNA sequences code for this CDR3. V and J are TRBV11-2 and TRBJ2-1; TRBD2 matches at 12 bases. This CDR3 region has 18 residues. V dropped 3 bases and J dropped 1; count of bases not matched to a gene: 7. Germline V CDR1 and CDR2: SGHAT, FQNNGV. In DNA, the CDR3 is TGTGCCAGCAGCTTCGGGCTAGCGGGAGGGGATTCCTACAATGAGCAGTTCTTC. Translating it yields CASSFGLAGGDSYNEQFF.

Regarding this clone: The same CDR3 arises from other DNA sequences in this sample as well. The chain employs TRBV9 and TRBJ2-1; 11 nucleotides agree with TRBD2. V was pared by 4 bases and J by 1 base, with 4 bases of the junction left unmatched. Germline loops: CDR1 SGDLS, CDR2 YYNGEE. The CDR3 contains 16 residues. The CDR3 sequence is CASSPPSGGSYNEQFF. For the CDR3, the DNA is TGTGCCAGCAGCCCCCCTAGCGGGGGGTCCTACAATGAGCAGTTCTTC.

In this sample, this clone turned up once. J is TRBJ1-5 and V is TRBV7-9, with 8 bases identical to TRBD1. This CDR3 has 15 residues. J gave up 3 bases and V 5 bases, and 6 bases lay outside the gene matches. Per the germline V gene, CDR1 is SEHNR and CDR2 is FQNEAQ (reference sequence). The CDR3 DNA sequence: TGTGCCAGCAGCAGCGGACAGGGTAACAATCAGCCCCAGCATTTT. This translates into CASSSGQGNNQPQHF.

V gene TRBV6-5 combines with J gene TRBJ2-7; no clear D. The germline CDR1 and CDR2 sequences are MNHEY and SVGAGI. The CDR3 covers 13 residues. V dropped 2 bases and J dropped 2 bases, with 7 bases sitting between them. CDR3 nucleotides: TGTGCCAGCAGTTACCTAGGGACCTACGAGCAGTACTTC. It codes for CASSYLGTYEQYF.

This clone has just one count. The V call is TRBV2, the J call TRBJ1-6; D is uncertain. CDR3 length: 15 amino acids. V was clipped by 0 bases and J by 8 bases, with 11 bases between them. Germline V CDR1 and CDR2: SNHLY, FYNNEI. The DNA of the CDR3 is TGTGCCAGCAGTGAAGCCTGGGGTAAGGATTCACCCCTCCACTTT. Its protein is CASSEAWGKDSPLHF.

This clone was detected only a few times. V usage is TRBV29-1 and J usage is TRBJ1-2, with 7 bases lining up with TRBD1. J was trimmed by 4 bases and V by 7 bases; bases with no gene match: 6. The CDR3 extends over 12 amino acids. Germline CDR1 SQVTM, CDR2 ANQGSEA. In DNA form, the CDR3 reads TGCAGCGCCGCCGGGACAGCCTATGGCTACACCTTC. Its protein product is CSAAGTAYGYTF.

CDR3 sequence: CASSTPTETQYF. CDR3 bases: TGTGCCAGCAGCACACCGACAGAGACCCAGTACTTC. The chain is built from TRBV7-9 and TRBJ2-5; D not certain. Germline V gives CDR1 SEHNR, CDR2 FQNEAQ (reference sequence). V shed 5 bases and J shed 4 bases, with 8 bases lying between them. The CDR3 has 12 amino acids. Combining the CDR3 with reference TRBV7-9 and TRBJ2-5 gives the whole variable domain DTGVSQNPRHKITKRGQNVTFRCDPISEHNRLYWYRQTLGQGPEFLTYFQNEAQLEKSRLLSDRFSAERPKGSFSTLEIQRTEQGDSAMYLCASSTPTETQYFGPGTRLLVL.

This clone was seen only once. The chain carries TRBV4-3 and TRBJ1-4; 10 nucleotides line up with TRBD1. Germline CDR1 reads LGHNA; CDR2 reads YSLEER. Germline trimming cut 4 bases from V and 4 bases from J; bases unmatched to any gene: 6. This CDR3 has 16 amino acids. The CDR3, as DNA: TGCGCCAGCAGCCCTGCACGGACAGGGGGTAATGAAAAACTGTTTTTT. Translating it yields CASSPARTGGNEKLFF.

The rearrangement joins TRBV9 to TRBJ1-1; D is perhaps TRBD1 (5 bases). Germline-derived CDR1 and CDR2 are SGDLS and YYNGEE. V lost 4 bases, J lost 7 bases, and 20 bases lay in between. This CDR3 is 15 amino acids long. Written as DNA, the CDR3 is TGTGCCAGCAGCCCCAGGGCAGGGAATTATGATGAAGCTTTCTTT. Its translation is CASSPRAGNYDEAFF.

The V and J genes are TRBV6-5 and TRBJ1-4; maybe TRBD1 (6 bases). The V and J ends lost 2 bases and 5 bases respectively, with 12 bases between them. Germline CDR1 reads MNHEY; CDR2 reads SVGAGI. The CDR3 extends over 15 amino acids. The CDR3 loop is CASSYAGQGNEKLFF. For the CDR3, the DNA is TGTGCCAGCAGTTACGCTGGGCAGGGGAATGAAAAACTGTTTTTT.